The 14 T cell receptor beta chains in this list originate from one sample, sequenced in a study of shared clonotypes between healthy human individuals. The protocol was immunoSEQ multiplex PCR, while the TCRdb copy is restricted to in-frame clones and leaves out a portion. The sample consists of about 2.2 million clones, 85% to 95% of them appearing once. Naive CD8 cells comprised CD45RO-negative, CCR7-positively selected cells, excluding terminally differentiated effector memory CD45RA+ cells. Sequencing was carried out using naive CD8+ T cells from PBMCs. The receptors were gathered from a man between 18 and 35 years old in good health. Some clones in this sample may be carry-over from other donors' samples.

This chain uses TRBV4-1 with TRBJ1-1, with D unclear. The CDR3 runs to 14 residues. V was trimmed by 2 bases and J by 1 base, leaving 8 bases between them. Germline V CDR1 and CDR2: MGHRA, YSYEKL. CDR3 sequence reads: CASSQTSKNTEAFF. The DNA for the CDR3 is TGCGCCAGCAGCCAAACTTCCAAGAACACTGAAGCTTTCTTT.

The chain joins TRBV27 to TRBJ2-3; 7 bases match TRBD2. This CDR3 contains 16 residues. Germline trimming cut 1 base from V and 2 bases from J; bases unmatched to any gene: 6. Germline loops: CDR1 MNHEY, CDR2 SMNVEV (reference sequence). This chain's CDR3 is CASSLFISGHTDTQYF. The CDR3 bases are TGTGCCAGCAGTTTATTTATTAGCGGGCACACAGATACGCAGTATTTT.

This clone came up a few times. Other DNA sequences in this specimen translate into the identical CDR3. J is TRBJ1-1 and V is TRBV7-9; no clear D. Germline values: CDR1 SEHNR, CDR2 FQNEAQ (reference sequence). Trimming took off 2 bases at V and 0 bases at J, with 7 bases between the two ends. The CDR3 is 14 residues long. DNA of the CDR3: TGTGCCAGCAGCTTAAATTCCCTGAACACTGAAGCTTTCTTT. It codes for CASSLNSLNTEAFF. The full variable domain, rest sourced from reference TRBV7-9 and TRBJ1-1, is DTGVSQNPRHKITKRGQNVTFRCDPISEHNRLYWYRQTLGQGPEFLTYFQNEAQLEKSRLLSDRFSAERPKGSFSTLEIQRTEQGDSAMYLCASSLNSLNTEAFFGQGTRLTVV.

V gene TRBV10-2 combines with J gene TRBJ2-3; D perhaps matches TRBD2 (6 bases). This CDR3 contains 17 residues. V was trimmed by 5 bases and J by 1 base, leaving 19 bases between them. Per the germline V gene, CDR1 is WSHSY and CDR2 is SAAADI. The CDR3 DNA is TGCGCCAGCAGTCCTGACCGGGTAGCGGACGGCACAGATACGCAGTATTTT. Translating gives CASSPDRVADGTDTQYF.

The chain links TRBV27 to TRBJ1-2; D is possibly TRBD1 (6 bases). V was cut by 8 bases and J by 6 bases, with 16 bases left in between. Per the germline V gene, CDR1 is MNHEY and CDR2 is SMNVEV (reference sequence). CDR3 length: 13 residues. CDR3 nucleotide sequence: TGTGCCAGCGCGACAGGCACCATCGATGGCTACACCTTC. Protein product: CASATGTIDGYTF.

This clone was detected a few times. The V and J genes are TRBV27 and TRBJ2-7, with a weak D call TRBD2 (6 bases). V was trimmed by 8 bases and J by 2 bases, leaving 13 bases between them. CDR3 size: 13 residues. From germline, CDR1 is MNHEY and CDR2 SMNVEV (reference sequence). The CDR3: CASGGLQTYEQYF. In DNA, the CDR3 is TGTGCCAGCGGAGGACTACAAACCTACGAGCAGTACTTC.

This clone was counted only a few times. CDR3: CAISESLGAGVEKLFF. CDR3 DNA: TGTGCCATCAGTGAGTCCTTGGGGGCAGGGGTTGAAAAACTGTTTTTT. The chain joins TRBV10-3 to TRBJ1-4, with a possible D match to TRBD1 (6 bases). The CDR3 sequence is 16 residues long. V lost 0 bases, J lost 7 bases, and 15 bases lay in between. Germline assignment: CDR1 ENHRY and CDR2 SYGVKD.

The chain is built from TRBV4-1 and TRBJ2-7, with D possibly matching TRBD1 (6 bases). The germline CDR1 and CDR2 sequences are MGHRA and YSYEKL. This CDR3 has 15 residues. V shed 0 bases and J shed 0 bases, with 9 bases lying between them. CDR3 loop: CASSQEGAHSYEQYF. In DNA, the CDR3 is TGCGCCAGCAGCCAAGAGGGGGCCCACTCCTACGAGCAGTACTTC.

The chain is built from TRBV2 and TRBJ1-3; 9 positions match TRBD1. V dropped 4 bases and J dropped 3; count of bases not matched to a gene: 4. The CDR3 totals 15 residues. CDR1 and CDR2 from the germline V gene are SNHLY and FYNNEI. This CDR3 is CASSVDRGGGNTIYF. The CDR3 bases are TGTGCCAGCAGTGTGGACAGGGGAGGTGGAAACACCATATATTTT.

The chain has TRBV27 and TRBJ1-4; maybe TRBD1 (5 bases). This CDR3 contains 14 residues. V shed 6 bases and J shed 8 bases, with 16 bases lying between them. Germline V CDR1 and CDR2: MNHEY, SMNVEV (reference sequence). This CDR3 is CASRPGGDWEKLFF. DNA for the CDR3: TGTGCCAGCAGACCCGGGGGGGACTGGGAAAAACTGTTTTTT.

The V and J genes are TRBV25-1 and TRBJ2-1; D is perhaps TRBD1 (5 bases). Trimming shortened V by 5 bases and J by 8 bases, and 10 bases separated the two germline ends. The CDR3 consists of 12 residues. Germline values: CDR1 MGHDK, CDR2 SYGVNS. The CDR3 coding sequence is TGTGCCAGCAGTCCTGACAGCCATGAGCAGTTCTTC. As protein: CASSPDSHEQFF.

Points on this clone: The same CDR3 arises from other DNA sequences in this sample as well. This chain joins TRBV27 and TRBJ2-5, with 11 bases aligning to TRBD2. Germline assignment: CDR1 MNHEY and CDR2 SMNVEV (reference sequence). V gave up 1 base and J gave up 5 bases; unmatched junction bases: 9. CDR3 length: 17 amino acids. The CDR3 DNA sequence: TGTGCCAGCAGTTTATTGGGGCTAGCGGGAGGAGGCGAGACCCAGTACTTC. It encodes CASSLLGLAGGGETQYF.

V gene TRBV30 combines with J gene TRBJ2-1, with 8 bases aligning to TRBD2. The germline CDR1 and CDR2 sequences are GTSNPN and SVGIG (reference sequence). V dropped 6 bases and J dropped 5; count of bases not matched to a gene: 6. There are 13 residues in the CDR3. CDR3 in DNA: TGTGCCTGCCGTATTAGCGGGAACAATGAGCAGTTCTTC. Protein: CACRISGNNEQFF.

To note about this clone: Different DNA sequences within this sample yield the same CDR3. DNA of the CDR3: TGTGCCAGCAGCTCAGGGGGCTCCTACGAGCAGTACTTC. Amino acid sequence: CASSSGGSYEQYF. The V and J genes are TRBV9 and TRBJ2-7; 7 positions match TRBD1. This CDR3 spans 13 amino acids. V gave up 4 bases and J gave up 0 bases; unmatched junction bases: 1. From germline, CDR1 is SGDLS and CDR2 YYNGEE.